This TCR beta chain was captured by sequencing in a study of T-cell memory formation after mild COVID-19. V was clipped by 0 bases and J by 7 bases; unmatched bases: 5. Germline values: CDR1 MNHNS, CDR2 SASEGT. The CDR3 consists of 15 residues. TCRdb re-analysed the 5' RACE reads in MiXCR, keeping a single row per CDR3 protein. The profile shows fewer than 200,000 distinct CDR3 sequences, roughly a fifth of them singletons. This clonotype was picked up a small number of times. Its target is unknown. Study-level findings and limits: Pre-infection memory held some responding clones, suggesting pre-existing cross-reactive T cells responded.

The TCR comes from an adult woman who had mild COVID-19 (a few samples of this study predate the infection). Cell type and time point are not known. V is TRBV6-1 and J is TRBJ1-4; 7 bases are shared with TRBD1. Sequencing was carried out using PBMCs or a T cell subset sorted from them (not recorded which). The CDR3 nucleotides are TGTGCCAGCAGTGAAGCGCGACAGGGTTTTGAAAAACTGTTTTTT. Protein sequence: CASSEARQGFEKLFF.